This T cell receptor (beta chain) originates from a study of cytomegalovirus exposure and HLA in healthy donors. The germline V and J ends were trimmed by 2 bases and 3 bases, with 19 bases remaining between them. Per germline, CDR1 LGHNT and CDR2 FRNRAP. This CDR3 contains 17 residues. Both 60 Vbeta primers and 13 Jbeta primers went into the PCR. Method: immunoSEQ multiplex PCR; TCRdb's copy keeps in-frame clones and lacks some. This sample has 160,000 or so clones; approximately 80% occur once, and the top ten carry over 1.5%. In the case of this clone: Its antigen is still unknown.

Overall study results and limits: Across donors, presence/absence analyses took sequencing depth to be roughly uniform. Data from an earlier analysis indicated that most TCR beta V segments were productive either about 87% or about 30% of the time. A later analysis found most CMV-associated TCR beta chains apparently HLA-restricted.

The clonotype originates from a woman younger than 30 in good health and CMV-seronegative. Sample: PBMCs. The chain links TRBV12-5 to TRBJ1-1; D may be TRBD1 (5 bases). Here the CDR3 DNA reads TGTGCTAGTGGTTTGATGGTTACACAAGAAGGGGACACTGAAGCTTTCTTT. Translated: CASGLMVTQEGDTEAFF. The complete variable domain, with remaining parts taken from reference TRBV12-5 and TRBJ1-1, reads DARVTQTPRHKVTEMGQEVTMRCQPILGHNTVFWYRQTMMQGLELLAYFRNRAPLDDSGMPKDRFSAEMPDATLATLKIQPSEPRDSAVYFCASGLMVTQEGDTEAFFGQGTRLTVV.